A selection of T cell receptor beta chains follows, all from one sample in a study of shared clonotypes between healthy human individuals. The method was immunoSEQ multiplex PCR; TCRdb's version includes in-frame clones alone and lacks a portion of them. The sample lists more than 2,000,000 clones; around nine tenths were seen once. Sequencing was performed on naive CD4+ T cells sorted from blood. The receptors derive from a man between 18 and 29 years old in good health. Both conserved end residues are part of each CDR3. D genes are given only for firm matches. Clone sizes are given selectively: once, few, many, or a class where the clone is expanded.

CDR3 protein	CDR3 DNA	V gene	J gene	D gene	clone size
CASSYPRGVVTGELFF	TGTGCCAGCAGTTACCCCCGCGGGGTTGTAACCGGGGAGCTGTTTTTT	TRBV6-6	TRBJ2-2	.	once
CASSPPLGGGRASYGYTF	TGTGCCAGCTCACCCCCCCTTGGGGGGGGTAGGGCCTCCTATGGCTACACCTTC	TRBV18	TRBJ1-2	.	.
CASNGGSSGNTIYF	TGTGCCAGCAATGGGGGTAGCTCTGGAAACACCATATATTTT	TRBV7-8	TRBJ1-3	.	.
CASSLAGVSTGELFF	TGTGCCAGCTCACTAGCGGGAGTATCGACCGGGGAGCTGTTTTTT	TRBV18	TRBJ2-2	TRBD2	.
CAWSGTPSYEQYF	TGTGCCTGGAGCGGGACACCCTCCTACGAGCAGTACTTC	TRBV30	TRBJ2-7	.	.
CASSLPGQGAGNTIYF	TGCGCCAGCAGCTTACCGGGACAGGGAGCTGGAAACACCATATATTTT	TRBV5-1	TRBJ1-3	TRBD1	.
CASSQDLGLAGNTGELFF	TGCGCCAGCAGCCAAGATTTAGGACTAGCGGGGAACACCGGGGAGCTGTTTTTT	TRBV4-3	TRBJ2-2	TRBD2	few
CASAVGPNYGYTF	TGTGCTAGTGCGGTCGGCCCTAACTATGGCTACACCTTC	TRBV12-5	TRBJ1-2	.	.
CAWNLARTSGRGSYNEQFF	TGTGCCTGGAACCTCGCACGGACTAGCGGGAGGGGGTCCTACAATGAGCAGTTCTTC	TRBV30	TRBJ2-1	TRBD2	.
CASRRDRDTEAFF	TGTGCAAGTCGCCGAGACAGGGACACTGAAGCTTTCTTT	TRBV12-2	TRBJ1-1	.	.
CASSVIGGSGYTF	TGTGCCAGCTCCGTGATTGGGGGTTCTGGCTACACCTTC	TRBV18	TRBJ1-2	.	.
CASSYRGSDGGYTF	TGTGCCAGCAGTTACAGGGGATCGGATGGTGGCTACACCTTC	TRBV6-6	TRBJ1-2	.	.
CASSGRDRGNEQYF	TGCGCCAGCAGCGGCCGGGACAGGGGAAACGAGCAGTACTTC	TRBV5-1	TRBJ2-7	TRBD1	.
CASSLPGYSSSYEQYF	TGTGCCAGCAGCTTGCCCGGATATTCTAGCTCCTACGAGCAGTACTTC	TRBV5-5	TRBJ2-7	.	once
CASSQPRDGNSPLHF	TGTGCCAGCTCCCAACCCCGGGATGGGAATTCACCCCTCCACTTT	TRBV11-2	TRBJ1-6	.	.
CASSFMGGRRPVTDTQYF	TGTGCCAGCAGTTTTATGGGGGGCCGGCGACCAGTCACAGATACGCAGTATTTT	TRBV28	TRBJ2-3	.	.
CASSRLWLAGKETQYF	TGTGCCAGCAGCCGCCTGTGGCTAGCGGGGAAAGAGACCCAGTACTTC	TRBV27	TRBJ2-5	TRBD2	.
CATSRDPDRGGETQYF	TGTGCCACCAGCAGAGACCCCGACAGGGGAGGGGAGACCCAGTACTTC	TRBV15	TRBJ2-5	.	once
CASSSYRVSNQPQHF	TGTGCCAGCAGTTCTTACAGGGTTAGCAATCAGCCCCAGCATTTT	TRBV28	TRBJ1-5	.	few
CASARADRKEKLFF	TGTGCCAGCGCGCGGGCGGACAGGAAGGAAAAACTGTTTTTT	TRBV6-5	TRBJ1-4	TRBD1	.
CASSLAGGSFEQFF	TGTGCCAGCAGCTTGGCGGGAGGGTCGTTTGAGCAGTTCTTC	TRBV7-9	TRBJ2-1	TRBD2	.
CATSSLDRLLSYEQYF	TGTGCCACCAGCAGTCTCGACAGGCTACTCTCCTACGAGCAGTACTTC	TRBV15	TRBJ2-7	.	.
CASSVGSPAGARTDTQYF	TGTGCCAGCAGCGTAGGCTCCCCAGCGGGAGCCCGCACAGATACGCAGTATTTT	TRBV9	TRBJ2-3	TRBD2	.
CASSTGQSYEQYF	TGCGCCAGCAGTACAGGACAGTCCTACGAGCAGTACTTC	TRBV23-1	TRBJ2-7	.	.
CASSSISGNTIYF	TGTGCCAGCAGTTCTATTTCTGGAAACACCATATATTTT	TRBV6-5	TRBJ1-3	.	.
CSVEGRAYQETQYF	TGCAGCGTTGAGGGAAGGGCCTACCAAGAGACCCAGTACTTC	TRBV29-1	TRBJ2-5	.	.
CASSVGLATDTQYF	TGTGCCAGCAGCGTGGGACTAGCGACAGATACGCAGTATTTT	TRBV5-5	TRBJ2-3	TRBD2	.
CASSESGGPPEAFF	TGCGCCAGCAGTGAGTCCGGGGGTCCCCCTGAAGCTTTCTTT	TRBV10-1	TRBJ1-1	.	.
CASSAILTGTSTDTQYF	TGTGCCAGCAGCGCCATCCTGACTGGAACTAGCACAGATACGCAGTATTTT	TRBV9	TRBJ2-3	.	.
CASSLRLETQYF	TGTGCCAGCAGCCTTAGATTAGAGACCCAGTACTTC	TRBV7-9	TRBJ2-5	.	.
CASSFREGSPLHF	TGTGCCAGCAGTTTTCGGGAAGGTTCACCCCTCCACTTT	TRBV27	TRBJ1-6	.	once
CASSTTENYGYTF	TGTGCCAGCTCTACTACAGAAAACTATGGCTACACCTTC	TRBV18	TRBJ1-2	.	.
CASSPGQLNEKLFF	TGCGCCAGCAGCCCGGGACAGCTTAATGAAAAACTGTTTTTT	TRBV4-3	TRBJ1-4	TRBD1	.
CASSVGTDNNSPLHF	TGTGCCAGCAGCGTAGGGACGGACAATAATTCACCCCTCCACTTT	TRBV9	TRBJ1-6	.	.
CAWSRVQHNYGYTF	TGTGCCTGGAGTCGCGTACAGCATAACTATGGCTACACCTTC	TRBV30	TRBJ1-2	.	.
CASSLADRGSGNTIYF	TGCGCCAGCAGCTTGGCCGACAGGGGCTCTGGAAACACCATATATTTT	TRBV5-1	TRBJ1-3	TRBD1	.
CASSEVDRNEAFF	TGTGCCAGCAGTGAAGTGGACAGAAATGAAGCTTTCTTT	TRBV6-1	TRBJ1-1	.	.
CASSPGIQETQYF	TGTGCCAGCAGTCCTGGGATCCAAGAGACCCAGTACTTC	TRBV9	TRBJ2-5	.	.
CASSYSGGYNEQFF	TGTGCCAGCAGCTATAGCGGGGGCTACAATGAGCAGTTCTTC	TRBV5-6	TRBJ2-1	TRBD2	.
CASSVESGFSYEQYF	TGTGCCAGCAGCGTAGAATCAGGGTTCTCCTACGAGCAGTACTTC	TRBV9	TRBJ2-7	.	.
CAIRPRGNTEAFF	TGTGCCATCAGGCCCAGGGGTAACACTGAAGCTTTCTTT	TRBV10-3	TRBJ1-1	.	.
CASSKASGGWETQYF	TGCGCCAGCAGCAAAGCTAGCGGGGGTTGGGAGACCCAGTACTTC	TRBV5-1	TRBJ2-5	TRBD2	.
CASSLGQGGGFTVYEQYF	TGCGCCAGCAGCTTGGGGCAGGGTGGGGGTTTTACGGTCTACGAGCAGTACTTC	TRBV5-1	TRBJ2-7	.	.
CASSAGQPQETQYF	TGTGCCAGCTCAGCGGGACAGCCCCAAGAGACCCAGTACTTC	TRBV18	TRBJ2-5	.	once
CASGRQDGYTF	TGTGCCAGTGGACGTCAGGATGGCTACACCTTC	TRBV19	TRBJ1-2	.	few
CASSLSPGRTGRNSPLHF	TGTGCCAGCAGTTTATCCCCGGGGAGGACAGGGCGCAACTCACCCCTCCACTTT	TRBV28	TRBJ1-6	TRBD1	.
CASSEVGSYYEQYF	TGTGCCAGCAGTGAGGTCGGCAGCTACTACGAGCAGTACTTC	TRBV6-1	TRBJ2-7	.	.
CASRTSGVFSETQYF	TGTGCCAGCAGGACTAGCGGGGTTTTTAGCGAGACCCAGTACTTC	TRBV2	TRBJ2-5	TRBD2	.
CAISRDSDNQPQHF	TGTGCCATCAGTCGGGACAGCGATAATCAGCCCCAGCATTTT	TRBV10-3	TRBJ1-5	TRBD1	.
CASSIKGMEWETQYF	TGTGCCAGTAGTATAAAGGGGATGGAGTGGGAGACCCAGTACTTC	TRBV19	TRBJ2-5	.	.
CASSTGTTNTGELFF	TGTGCCAGTAGTACCGGGACGACTAACACCGGGGAGCTGTTTTTT	TRBV19	TRBJ2-2	.	.
CASRSLPTDTQYF	TGTGCCAGCAGATCCCTACCCACAGATACGCAGTATTTT	TRBV6-1	TRBJ2-3	.	.
CASSYIGSAQYF	TGTGCCAGCAGTTACATCGGCAGTGCGCAGTATTTT	TRBV6-5	TRBJ2-3	.	once
CASSLDSSGELFF	TGCGCCAGCAGCTTGGATTCGTCCGGGGAGCTGTTTTTT	TRBV5-1	TRBJ2-2	.	.
CASSQTDSNQPQHF	TGTGCCAGCTCCCAGACCGATAGCAATCAGCCCCAGCATTTT	TRBV7-8	TRBJ1-5	.	.
CATRDRGVYGYTF	TGTGCCACCCGGGACAGGGGGGTCTATGGCTACACCTTC	TRBV19	TRBJ1-2	TRBD1	.
CASSTGRGGYTF	TGTGCCAGTAGCACGGGCCGTGGGGGCTACACCTTC	TRBV19	TRBJ1-2	.	.
CASSPQGESTDTQYF	TGTGCCAGCAGTCCTCAGGGGGAGAGCACAGATACGCAGTATTTT	TRBV2	TRBJ2-3	TRBD1	once
CASSTTSGGAGEQYF	TGTGCCAGTAGTACTACTAGCGGGGGGGCAGGGGAGCAGTACTTC	TRBV19	TRBJ2-7	TRBD2	.
CASSPSNWGSTDTQYF	TGTGCCAGCTCACCATCGAACTGGGGGTCCACAGATACGCAGTATTTT	TRBV18	TRBJ2-3	.	.